Below, 21 T cell receptor beta chains from the same sample are listed, as sequenced in a study of blood T cells in healthy people across ages. Alongside a J-beta primer mix, a sample-barcoded 5' primer served in a second PCR lasting roughly 7 to 11 cycles. One entry per CDR3 protein, called by TCRdb with MiXCR from the 5' RACE reads. The repertoire holds around 820,000 distinct CDR3 sequences, roughly 25% seen once, with approximately 3.7% in the top ten. A further study also used this sample, focusing on T cells of mothers and their children.

Sequenced material: blood. The receptors shown here come from a boy younger than 18 in good health.

This clonotype came up a few times. The chain joins TRBV29-1 to TRBJ2-7; a weak D match, TRBD1 (5 bases). Germline CDR1 is SQVTM and CDR2 is ANQGSEA. V was shortened by 1 base and J by 3 bases, with 13 bases between the two germline ends. The CDR3 covers 14 residues. CDR3 region: CSVEGGQGHYEQYF. The CDR3 region has the DNA TGCAGCGTTGAAGGCGGTCAGGGCCACTACGAGCAGTACTTC.

This sequence joins TRBV7-2 and TRBJ2-7, with D possibly matching TRBD2 (5 bases). The CDR3 consists of 13 residues. V was clipped by 5 bases and J by 1 base, with 9 bases between them. Germline V lookup: CDR1 SGHTA, CDR2 FQGNSA. The DNA of the CDR3 is TGTGCCAGCAGCATCGGGGTTTCCTACGAGCAGTACTTC. Protein product: CASSIGVSYEQYF.

V gene TRBV7-3 combines with J gene TRBJ2-5; 8 nucleotides align to TRBD2. The CDR3 runs 13 residues. Germline V gene sequence: CDR1 SGHTA, CDR2 FQGTGA. V was clipped by 3 bases and J by 7 bases; unmatched bases: 4. The CDR3 here is CASSLREAGTQYF. CDR3 nucleotide sequence: TGTGCCAGCAGCTTGCGGGAGGCTGGGACCCAGTACTTC.

The chain employs TRBV27 and TRBJ2-7; 7 bases line up with TRBD2. The germline V gene has CDR1 MNHEY and CDR2 SMNVEV (reference sequence). With V trimmed by 5 bases and J by 5 bases, 6 bases remained unmatched. The CDR3 runs 13 residues. CDR3 region: CASSLGTTDEQYF. Written as DNA, the CDR3 is TGTGCCAGCAGTCTCGGGACTACGGACGAGCAGTACTTC.

This clonotype was seen only a few times. The gene calls are TRBV28 and TRBJ2-5; 8 bases line up with TRBD1. The DNA end favors TRBJ2-7, so the J call may be wrong. The CDR3 is 15 residues long. Per the germline V gene, CDR1 is MDHEN and CDR2 is SYDVKM. This CDR3 reads CASSPSGTGEYEQYF. CDR3 nucleotides: TGTGCCAGCAGTCCTTCCGGGACAGGAGAGTACGAGCAGTACTTC.

This clonotype came up a few times. The chain combines TRBV29-1 with TRBJ1-5; D gene uncertain. The V and J ends lost 4 bases and 0 bases respectively, with 7 bases between them. CDR1 and CDR2 from the germline V gene are SQVTM and ANQGSEA. The length of the CDR3 is 13 residues. CDR3 in DNA: TGCAGCGTTGTTGTGGGTAGCAATCAGCCCCAGCATTTT. It codes for CSVVVGSNQPQHF.

This chain joins TRBV5-6 and TRBJ2-3, with D maybe TRBD2 (6 bases). Germline V gene sequence: CDR1 SGHDT, CDR2 YYEEEE. The CDR3 has 14 residues. V shed 0 bases and J shed 4 bases, with 9 bases lying between them. The DNA of the CDR3 is TGTGCCAGCAGCTTGGGACTAGAGCCAGATACGCAGTATTTT. As protein: CASSLGLEPDTQYF.

The V gene is TRBV9, the J gene TRBJ1-2; possible D gene TRBD1, 5 bases. With 7 bases removed from V and 0 bases from J, the gap between germline ends came to 16 bases. Germline lookup yields CDR1 SGDLS and CDR2 YYNGEE. The CDR3 runs to 15 residues. CDR3 residues: CASGVRGTANYGYTF. In nucleotides, the CDR3 is TGTGCCAGCGGGGTACGGGGGACCGCTAACTATGGCTACACCTTC.

The sample holds a few counts of this clonotype. This rearrangement joins TRBV6-6 to TRBJ1-2; D is uncertain. Germline loops: CDR1 MNHNY, CDR2 SVGAGI (reference sequence). CDR3 length: 15 residues. The V end lost 2 bases, the J end lost 3 bases, and 13 bases lay between the germline ends. CDR3 sequence reads: CASSYIIEQYYGYTF. CDR3 sequence (DNA): TGTGCCAGCAGTTACATAATTGAACAGTACTATGGCTACACCTTC.

This sequence joins TRBV7-9 and TRBJ2-3; a possible D gene is TRBD2 (5 bases). There are 16 residues in the CDR3. The germline CDR1 and CDR2 sequences are SEHNR and FQNEAQ (reference sequence). The germline V and J ends were trimmed by 0 bases and 0 bases, with 10 bases remaining between them. This CDR3 is CASSLARVASTDTQYF. The CDR3 DNA is TGTGCCAGCAGCTTAGCGCGGGTCGCCAGCACAGATACGCAGTATTTT. The variable domain in full, completed from reference TRBV7-9 and TRBJ2-3, reads DTGVSQNPRHKITKRGQNVTFRCDPISEHNRLYWYRQTLGQGPEFLTYFQNEAQLEKSRLLSDRFSAERPKGSFSTLEIQRTEQGDSAMYLCASSLARVASTDTQYFGPGTRLTVL.

The J gene is TRBJ2-1, the V gene TRBV29-1, with D maybe TRBD1 (6 bases). Germline loops: CDR1 SQVTM, CDR2 ANQGSEA. This CDR3 has 15 amino acids. V lost 2 bases to trimming and J lost 3 bases, with 14 bases between them. The CDR3 DNA follows: TGCAGCGTTGAATTAGGTACAGGGCTCTACAATGAGCAGTTCTTC. This gives the protein CSVELGTGLYNEQFF.

The CDR3 DNA sequence: TGCGCCAGCAGCTCCGGACAACTCTCTGGAAACACCATATATTTT. Translated: CASSSGQLSGNTIYF. The rearrangement joins TRBV5-1 to TRBJ1-3; possibly TRBD1 for D (5 bases). Trimming took off 3 bases at V and 0 bases at J, with 10 bases between the two ends. The germline V gene has CDR1 SGHRS and CDR2 YFSETQ. There are 15 residues in the CDR3. Drawing the rest from reference TRBV5-1 and TRBJ1-3, the complete variable domain is KAGVTQTPRYLIKTRGQQVTLSCSPISGHRSVSWYQQTPGQGLQFLFEYFSETQRNKGNFPGRFSGRQFSNSRSEMNVSTLELGDSALYLCASSSGQLSGNTIYFGEGSWLTVV.

This clonotype was recorded only once. This rearrangement joins TRBV12-3 or TRBV12-4 to TRBJ1-1; D uncertain. The V gene lost 6 bases and the J gene lost 7 bases, with 9 bases spanning the gap. This CDR3 is built from 11 residues. CDR3 DNA sequence: TGTGCCAGCAGCAATCGGCGTGAAGCTTTCTTT. This gives the protein CASSNRREAFF.

The chain carries TRBV9 and TRBJ1-2; D possibly corresponds to TRBD1 (5 bases). Germline CDR1 SGDLS, CDR2 YYNGEE. V lost 0 bases to trimming and J lost 4 bases, with 13 bases between them. This CDR3 has 15 residues. CDR3: CASSVGRGGGYGYTF. The CDR3 DNA is TGTGCCAGCAGCGTAGGACGGGGCGGTGGCTATGGCTACACCTTC.

The chain recombines TRBV20-1 with TRBJ2-1; tentative D call: TRBD2 (6 bases). Germline-derived CDR1 and CDR2 are DFQATT and SNEGSKA (reference sequence). V was clipped by 7 bases and J by 4 bases, with 17 bases between them. This CDR3 contains 14 residues. CDR3 DNA sequence: TGCAGTGGTCTCGTCCGGGGGTCGTACAATGAGCAGTTCTTC. It codes for CSGLVRGSYNEQFF.

Many counts were recorded for this clonotype. V gene TRBV15 combines with J gene TRBJ1-1; no clear D. CDR3 size: 10 residues. With 8 bases removed from V and 3 bases from J, the gap between germline ends came to 4 bases. The germline CDR1 and CDR2 sequences are LNHNV and YYDKDF (reference sequence). The CDR3 region is CATGDTEAFF. DNA for the CDR3: TGTGCCACCGGCGACACTGAAGCTTTCTTT.

This clonotype has just a few counts. The chain uses TRBV6-1 and TRBJ1-2; D ambiguous. V lost 2 bases and J 7 bases, leaving 11 bases between the germline ends. Germline assignment: CDR1 MNHNS and CDR2 SASEGT. This CDR3 region has 13 residues. DNA of the CDR3: TGTGCCAGCAGTGAAAGCAGGAGTGGTGGCTACACCTTC. Amino acids: CASSESRSGGYTF.

This clonotype appeared a few times. The chain recombines TRBV28 with TRBJ2-7, with a possible D match to TRBD2 (6 bases). CDR1 is MDHEN and CDR2 is SYDVKM in the germline V gene. This CDR3 contains 13 residues. V was trimmed by 8 bases and J by 1 base, leaving 12 bases between them. The CDR3 DNA follows: TGTGCCAGCCAAGATAGCGGATCCTACGAGCAGTACTTC. Amino acid sequence: CASQDSGSYEQYF.

This clonotype was observed a handful of times. V usage is TRBV6-6 and J usage is TRBJ2-5; 9 bases agree with TRBD1. Germline V gene sequence: CDR1 MNHNY, CDR2 SVGAGI (reference sequence). The V segment lost 6 bases and the J segment 3 bases; nucleotides outside the gene matches: 5. The CDR3 loop spans 14 amino acids. The CDR3 loop reads CASSSWDREETQYF. In nucleotides, the CDR3 is TGTGCCAGCAGCTCCTGGGACAGGGAAGAGACCCAGTACTTC.

This clonotype was seen repeatedly, ten times or more. The chain employs TRBV7-8 and TRBJ2-5, with D perhaps being TRBD1 or TRBD2 (5 bases each). The germline CDR1 and CDR2 sequences are SGHVS and FQNEAQ. The ends were cut back, 4 bases at V and 1 base at J, with 7 bases in the middle. This CDR3 region has 13 residues. The CDR3 region is CASSSGAQETQYF. The CDR3 nucleotides are TGTGCCAGCAGCTCCGGGGCCCAAGAGACCCAGTACTTC.

J is TRBJ2-1 and V is TRBV7-9; 8 nucleotides align to TRBD2. J was trimmed by 8 bases and V by 2 bases; bases with no gene match: 11. CDR1 is SEHNR, CDR2 FQNEAQ, per germline (reference sequence). The CDR3 covers 16 residues. CDR3 loop: CASSLPYGLAEDEQFF. The DNA for the CDR3 is TGTGCCAGCAGCTTACCCTATGGACTAGCCGAGGATGAGCAGTTCTTC.